This T cell receptor beta chain was documented in a study of OX40 agonist ivuxolimab in advanced cancers. The CDR3 loop spans 13 amino acids. Germline CDR1 MGHDK, CDR2 SYGVNS. Trimming left V 4 bases short and J 5 bases short, with 12 bases between. Method: immunoSEQ multiplex PCR; TCRdb's copy keeps in-frame clones and lacks some. The sample comprises roughly 30,000 clones, about 88% of which are singletons, and over 35% rests with the top ten. The TCR was taken from an adult with an advanced solid tumor such as melanoma, head and neck, liver or kidney cancer. The specimen was CD4+ or CD8+ T cells sorted from blood, collected in a trial of the OX40 agonist ivuxolimab. This chain connects TRBV25-1 to TRBJ2-7; the D gene is possibly TRBD2 (6 bases). CDR3 protein: CASSGREQNEQYF. CDR3 bases: TGTGCCAGCAGTGGTCGGGAGCAGAACGAGCAGTACTTC.